The sequence of this TCR beta chain was determined in a study of cytomegalovirus exposure and HLA in healthy donors. Primers for the PCR totalled 60 Vbeta and 13 Jbeta. Sequenced by immunoSEQ multiplex PCR; TCRdb stores in-frame clones only, minus some. The table shows some 190,000 clones, with approximately 90% occurring only once. General study findings and limits: Common viral pathogens seemed, in a later analysis, to connect with several of the most significant clusters. Fewer N-insertions (relative to the 666-donor mean) were reportedly seen in an Asian-associated ancestry cluster in a later analysis. Altogether, more than 150 TCR beta chains were recorded as cytomegalovirus-associated.

Nominally healthy donors were sampled, though unrecorded immune exposures were likely. The CDR3 covers 14 residues. V lost 3 bases to trimming and J lost 0 bases, with 6 bases between them. Germline CDR1 is MDHEN and CDR2 is SYDVKM. To note about this clone: What it recognizes is unknown.

The chain carries TRBV28 and TRBJ2-1; D not resolved. This TCR was sampled from a boy between 2 and 10 years old in good health and CMV-seronegative. Input material: PBMCs. CDR3 loop: CASSFASSYNEQFF. CDR3 bases: TGTGCCAGCAGTTTCGCCAGCTCCTACAATGAGCAGTTCTTC.